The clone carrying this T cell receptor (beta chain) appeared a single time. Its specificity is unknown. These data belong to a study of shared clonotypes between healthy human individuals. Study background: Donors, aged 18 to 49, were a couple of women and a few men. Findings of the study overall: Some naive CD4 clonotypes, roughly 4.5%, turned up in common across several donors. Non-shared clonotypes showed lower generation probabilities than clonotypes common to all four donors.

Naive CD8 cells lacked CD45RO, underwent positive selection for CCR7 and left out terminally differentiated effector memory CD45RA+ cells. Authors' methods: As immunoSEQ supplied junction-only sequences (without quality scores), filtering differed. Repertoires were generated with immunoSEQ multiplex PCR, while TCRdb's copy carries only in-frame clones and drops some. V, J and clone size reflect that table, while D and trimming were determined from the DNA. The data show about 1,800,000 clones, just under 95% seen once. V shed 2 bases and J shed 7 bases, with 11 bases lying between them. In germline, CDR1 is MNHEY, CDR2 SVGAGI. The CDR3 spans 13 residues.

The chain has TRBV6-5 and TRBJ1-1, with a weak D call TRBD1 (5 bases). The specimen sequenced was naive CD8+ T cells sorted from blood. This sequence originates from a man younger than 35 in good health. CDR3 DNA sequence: TGTGCCAGCAGTTACCTGACAGCTAATGAAGCTTTCTTT. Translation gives CASSYLTANEAFF.